This section outlines one T cell receptor (beta chain) sequence together with its context. The antigen is unknown. This record comes from a study of CD8+ T cells in alopecia areata. Lesional scalp tissue (obtained by punch biopsy) and peripheral blood were collected from alopecia areata patients. The researchers isolated CD4+ and CD8+ T cells from PBMCs by sorting. Extracted from the samples, RNA was reverse transcribed into cDNA to serve as the sequencing template. Sequenced by immunoSEQ multiplex PCR; TCRdb stores in-frame clones only, minus some. Of roughly 250,000 clones listed, roughly two thirds are singletons. Study outcomes and limitations: For lesional scalp, especially alopecia totalis/universalis, clonality was higher than in normal scalp. Sequenced scalp T cells also include alphabeta T cells resident in normal skin.

The specimen was CD4+ T cells sorted from blood, collected at week 0. The sequence was obtained from a human donor with alopecia areata.

CDR3 coding DNA: TGCGCCAGCAGCAAATGGACACAGAACACTGAAGCTTTCTTT. It specifies CASSKWTQNTEAFF. This chain links TRBV4-3 with TRBJ1-1; TRBD1 might be the D (5 bases). Trimming removed 5 bases at V and 1 base at J, with 11 bases between. This CDR3 spans 14 amino acids. The germline V gene has CDR1 LGHNA and CDR2 YSLEER.